The clone carrying this T cell receptor beta chain appeared a few times. This CDR3 contains 16 residues. Germline V lookup: CDR1 KGHSH, CDR2 LQKENI. V gave up 5 bases and J gave up 4 bases, with 18 bases separating them. Authors' analysis steps: Reference gene primer amplification in the assay estimated nucleated cell counts. Some clones are missing from TCRdb's copy, which holds only in-frame ones; the method was immunoSEQ multiplex PCR. The DNA gave D and trimming, while V, J and clone size come from that table. The repertoire holds approximately 69,000 clones, with roughly 82% as singletons. The source of the sample is a study of blood T cell repertoires in COVID-19.

Sample: peripheral blood. The clonotype was recovered from a woman aged 80 or over with acute or convalescent COVID-19. J is TRBJ1-5 and V is TRBV18; D perhaps matches TRBD1 (6 bases). CDR3 amino acids: CASSTYGRDTNQPQHF. CDR3 nucleotides: TGTGCCAGCTCAACTTACGGCCGGGACACTAATCAGCCCCAGCATTTT.